Shown below are 8 T cell receptor beta chains from a single sample sequenced in a study of T-cell reconstitution after alpha-beta-depleted transplantation in children (TCRdb year 2016). The protocol used for the library was PCR. Sequencing used an Illumina HiSeq 2500. TCR libraries were prepared with molecular barcoding, using unique molecular identifiers to normalize TCRbeta repertoire quantification. TCRdb passed the public sequencing reads through fastp at Q25 and MiXCR, retaining productive beta sequences. Here each entry gathers all rows of one CDR3 protein and keeps the most common genes and DNA. The sample table records about 110,000 distinct CDR3 sequences; under 30% of these occur just once. The biggest ten clones account for 10% to 13% of the sample. The treatment or condition label of this sample denotes: allogeneic hematopoietic cell transplantation with graft depleted of TCRalphabeta T cells and CD19 B cells.

The material sequenced was PBMCs, mostly from graft donor cells, taken 180 days after TCRalphabeta/CD19-depleted stem cell transplant. All receptors derive from a male patient aged 2-10 years who had a stem cell transplant for chronic granulomatous disease, so the T cells may come from the graft donor.

This chain links TRBV7-9 with TRBJ2-3; possibly TRBD2 for D (5 bases). V shed 5 bases and J shed 3 bases, with 12 bases lying between them. The CDR3 spans 14 residues. Germline CDR1 reads SEHNR; CDR2 reads FQNEAQ (reference sequence). The CDR3 bases are TGTGCCAGCAGCCCTAGCTATGAAACAGATACGCAGTATTTT. This encodes CASSPSYETDTQYF. The full variable domain, rest sourced from reference TRBV7-9 and TRBJ2-3, is DTGVSQNPRHKITKRGQNVTFRCDPISEHNRLYWYRQTLGQGPEFLTYFQNEAQLEKSRLLSDRFSAERPKGSFSTLEIQRTEQGDSAMYLCASSPSYETDTQYFGPGTRLTVL.

The genes are TRBV7-2 and TRBJ2-7; no clear D. The V end was cut by 2 bases, the J end by 0 bases, with 8 bases between. CDR3 length equals 14 residues. CDR1 and CDR2 (germline): SGHTA, FQGNSA. In DNA, the CDR3 is TGTGCCAGCAGCTTAATGCAGGCCTCCTACGAGCAGTACTTC. It specifies CASSLMQASYEQYF.

J is TRBJ2-3 and V is TRBV7-2; D is possibly TRBD2 (6 bases). CDR3 size: 15 residues. Between the trimmed V and J ends, which lost 5 bases and 2 bases, there was a span of 14 bases. Germline CDR1 reads SGHTA; CDR2 reads FQGNSA. The CDR3 is CASSDYGRPTDTQYF. Written as DNA, the CDR3 is TGTGCCAGCAGCGACTACGGGAGACCCACAGATACGCAGTATTTT.

There are a few counts of this clonotype. The chain carries TRBV27 and TRBJ2-3; tentatively, D is TRBD1 (5 bases). Trimming shortened V by 10 bases and J by 5 bases, and 16 bases separated the two germline ends. Germline V gene sequence: CDR1 MNHEY, CDR2 SMNVEV (reference sequence). The CDR3 extends over 13 amino acids. Here the CDR3 reads CATQGARKDTQYF. The CDR3 DNA sequence: TGTGCCACCCAGGGTGCCCGTAAAGATACGCAGTATTTT.

The J gene is TRBJ2-7, the V gene TRBV27, with TRBD2 matching 8 bases. Germline V lookup: CDR1 MNHEY, CDR2 SMNVEV (reference sequence). CDR3 length equals 16 residues. V dropped 0 bases and J dropped 5; count of bases not matched to a gene: 9. CDR3 coding DNA: TGTGCCAGCAGTTTATCCCCCGGGACTAGGAACCACGAGCAGTACTTC. This translates into CASSLSPGTRNHEQYF.

The gene calls are TRBV5-1 and TRBJ1-1; D is perhaps TRBD1 (5 bases). CDR1 and CDR2 (germline): SGHRS, YFSETQ. The CDR3 contains 14 residues. V was trimmed by 4 bases and J by 2 bases, leaving 12 bases between them. The CDR3: CASSEGRFNTEAFF. In DNA form, the CDR3 reads TGCGCCAGCAGCGAGGGGCGATTCAACACTGAAGCTTTCTTT.

This clonotype appeared many times. This chain links TRBV20-1 with TRBJ2-3; 13 nucleotides align to TRBD2. There are 15 residues in the CDR3. V lost 4 bases and J lost 2; bases outside the gene matches: 3. Per germline, CDR1 DFQATT and CDR2 SNEGSKA (reference sequence). The CDR3 coding sequence is TGCAGTGCTATGGGACTAGCGGGACTCACAGATACGCAGTATTTT. As protein: CSAMGLAGLTDTQYF.

This clonotype was seen more than once but under ten times. This chain connects TRBV9 to TRBJ1-3, with 7 bases aligning to TRBD1. Germline assignment: CDR1 SGDLS and CDR2 YYNGEE. The V gene end was trimmed by 3 bases and the J gene end by 2 bases; junction bases not matched to a gene: 8. The CDR3 covers 16 residues. The CDR3 nucleotides are TGTGCCAGCAGCGGGACAGGAAAAGAACCTGGAAACACCATATATTTT. Translated: CASSGTGKEPGNTIYF.